This T cell receptor beta chain was recovered during a study of T cells in Graves' hyperthyroidism and ophthalmopathy. When ophthalmopathy did not progress within 18 months, Graves' hyperthyroidism was considered stable. V gave up 4 bases and J gave up 9 bases; unmatched junction bases: 6. CDR1 is SEHNR and CDR2 is FQNEAQ in the germline V gene (reference sequence). This CDR3 region has 15 residues. Amplification of TCR beta CDR3 regions used RNA as the template. The HTBI primer set drove a first-round RT-PCR of the TCR CDR3. In TCRdb, the multiplex PCR reads were re-called with MiXCR into one record per CDR3 protein. The data hold under 350,000 distinct CDR3 sequences, with about 20% observed a single time.

This chain uses TRBV7-9 with TRBJ2-1; TRBD2 aligns across 13 bases. Sample: blood. The clonotype was recovered from a woman between 45 and 65 years old with Graves' hyperthyroidism. CDR3 DNA: TGTGCCAGCAGCTCAACTAGCGGGGGGGCCACTGAGCAGTTCTTC. This encodes CASSSTSGGATEQFF.